This T cell receptor (beta chain) was sequenced for a study of cytomegalovirus exposure and HLA in healthy donors. Across the study: Of 300 to 450 genotyped donors, more than 70% clustered with self-reported Caucasian donors.

Points on this clone: Antigen unknown.

Whole-study findings and limits: Beyond CMV serostatus, there was no information to go on about immune exposure. Analyses of presence/absence relied on an assumption of roughly uniform sequencing depth across donors.

Primers: 60 Vbeta forward and 13 Jbeta reverse. The repertoire was sequenced with immunoSEQ multiplex PCR; TCRdb's copy has only in-frame clones and lacks some. The sample data list approximately 110,000 clones. Sequencing input: PBMCs. This sequence originates from a man aged 18 to 29 in good health and CMV-seronegative.

The CDR3 nucleotides are TGTGCCAGCAGCCCCCGGACAGGGGGGGATTATGAAAAACTGTTTTTT. Its translation is CASSPRTGGDYEKLFF. J is TRBJ1-4 and V is TRBV14; 10 nucleotides agree with TRBD1. The CDR3 contains 16 residues. V lost 4 bases to trimming and J lost 6 bases; unmatched junction nucleotides: 8. Germline-derived CDR1 and CDR2 are SGHDN and FVKESK.